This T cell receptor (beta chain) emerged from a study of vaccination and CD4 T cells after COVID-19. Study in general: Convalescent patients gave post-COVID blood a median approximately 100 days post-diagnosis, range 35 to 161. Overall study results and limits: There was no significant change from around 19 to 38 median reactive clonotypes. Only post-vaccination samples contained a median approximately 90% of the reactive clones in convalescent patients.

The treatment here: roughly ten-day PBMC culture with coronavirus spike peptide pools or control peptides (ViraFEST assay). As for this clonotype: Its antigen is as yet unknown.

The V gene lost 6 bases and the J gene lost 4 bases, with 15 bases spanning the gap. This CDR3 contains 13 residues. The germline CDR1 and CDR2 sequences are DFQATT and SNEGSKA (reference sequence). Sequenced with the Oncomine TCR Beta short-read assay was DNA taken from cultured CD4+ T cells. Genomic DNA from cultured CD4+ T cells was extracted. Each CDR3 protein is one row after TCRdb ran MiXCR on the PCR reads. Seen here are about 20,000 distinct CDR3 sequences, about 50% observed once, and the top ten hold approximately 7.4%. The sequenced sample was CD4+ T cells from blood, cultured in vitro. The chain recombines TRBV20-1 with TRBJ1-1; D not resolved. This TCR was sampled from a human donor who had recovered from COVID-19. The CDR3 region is CSASRVGGTEAFF. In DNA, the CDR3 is TGCAGTGCCAGCAGAGTCGGAGGCACTGAAGCTTTCTTT.